This T cell receptor (beta chain) came from a study of cytomegalovirus exposure and HLA in healthy donors. Regarding the study as a whole: An analysis done earlier found most TCR beta V segments productive about 87% or about 30% of the time. Diagnosis of cytomegalovirus status made by the classifier reportedly showed high specificity and sensitivity. Most subjects had HLA-A and HLA-B alleles reportedly predicted accurately by TCR beta sequences. Several of the most significant clusters appeared linked to common viral pathogens, based on a later analysis.

The V end was cut by 3 bases, the J end by 9 bases, with 13 bases between. This CDR3 has 14 amino acids. CDR1 is SGHDT, CDR2 YYEEEE, per germline. A few counts support this clone. Its antigen is undetermined. The primer mix had 60 Vbeta and 13 Jbeta primers. Method: immunoSEQ multiplex PCR; TCRdb's copy keeps in-frame clones and lacks some. The sample includes some 71,000 clones, roughly 64% of them seen just once. Sequenced: PBMCs. This sequence was found in a middle-aged man in good health and CMV-seropositive. The chain employs TRBV5-6 and TRBJ1-6, with unresolved D. As DNA, the CDR3 is TGTGCCAGCAGCTCTGACATGGCGGGTTCACCCCTCCACTTT. Translating it yields CASSSDMAGSPLHF. Looking up the rest from reference TRBV5-6 and TRBJ1-6 gives the full variable domain: DAGVTQSPTHLIKTRGQQVTLRCSPKSGHDTVSWYQQALGQGPQFIFQYYEEEERQRGNFPDRFSGHQFPNYSSELNVNALLLGDSALYLCASSSDMAGSPLHFGNGTRLTVT.